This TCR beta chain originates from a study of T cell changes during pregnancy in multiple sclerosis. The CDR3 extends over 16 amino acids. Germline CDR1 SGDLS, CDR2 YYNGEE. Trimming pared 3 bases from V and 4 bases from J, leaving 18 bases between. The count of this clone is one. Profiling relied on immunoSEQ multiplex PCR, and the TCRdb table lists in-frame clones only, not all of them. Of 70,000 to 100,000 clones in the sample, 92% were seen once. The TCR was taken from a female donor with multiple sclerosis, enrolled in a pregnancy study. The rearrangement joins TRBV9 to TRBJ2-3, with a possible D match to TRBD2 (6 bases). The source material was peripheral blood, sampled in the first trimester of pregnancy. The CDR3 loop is CASSARGGNGADTQYF. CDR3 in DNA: TGTGCCAGCAGCGCTCGCGGCGGGAATGGTGCAGATACGCAGTATTTT.